This T cell receptor (beta chain) was identified during a study of T-cell reconstitution after alpha-beta-depleted transplantation in children. As it was prepared, the TCRbeta library received unique molecular identifiers. A single record per CDR3 protein comes from TCRdb applying MiXCR to the PCR reads. The sample carries about 640,000 distinct CDR3 sequences, roughly 15% recorded once. The TCR originated in a human donor who donated a stem cell graft to a child with acute myeloid leukemia. This specimen consisted of PBMCs from the stem cell graft donor, obtained from the stem cell graft.

CDR3 coding DNA: TGTGCCAGTAGTAACCGGGACAGACGACTTGAGCAGTTCTTC. Translated, it gives CASSNRDRRLEQFF. J is TRBJ2-1 and V is TRBV19; 7 nucleotides line up with TRBD1. This CDR3 is built from 14 residues. In germline, CDR1 is LNHDA, CDR2 SQIVND (reference sequence). With 4 bases clipped from V and 9 bases from J, the junction kept 9 bases outside the gene matches.